This TCR beta chain came from a study of cytomegalovirus exposure and HLA in healthy donors. General study findings and limits: In a later analysis, HLA-associated beta chains showed higher expansion and lower generation probabilities than comparable chains. A link between a missense DCLRE1C variant and TCR beta V- and J-gene trimming emerged from a later analysis.

The PCR contained 60 Vbeta and 13 Jbeta primers. Assay: immunoSEQ multiplex PCR; the TCRdb copy retains only in-frame clones and omits some. The top ten clones hold roughly 0.58% of a sample with approximately 240,000 clones, roughly four fifths of them seen once. Worth noting for this clone: What it binds is not known.

J gave up 6 bases and V 2 bases, and 2 bases lay outside the gene matches. Germline loops: CDR1 SGHDT, CDR2 YYEEEE. The CDR3 contains 14 residues. It was healthy bone marrow donors who served as donors. This TCR was recovered from a woman aged 35 to 49 in good health and CMV-seronegative. The sample was PBMCs. The chain couples TRBV5-6 to TRBJ2-3; 11 bases map to TRBD2. The CDR3 nucleotides are TGTGCCAGCAGCTTTAGCGGGGGGGCCGATACGCAGTATTTT. This sequence encodes CASSFSGGADTQYF.